A single sample is the source of the 30 T cell receptor beta chains below, sequenced in a study of CD8+ T cells in alopecia areata. As the sequencing template, cDNA was produced by extracting RNA and reverse transcribing it. This table comes from immunoSEQ multiplex PCR, and its TCRdb copy is limited to in-frame clones, with some not included. The repertoire holds 110,000 to 150,000 clones, with roughly 54% as singletons. Treatment denoted: oral pan-JAK inhibitor, 5-10 mg twice daily. This material consisted of CD8+ T cells sorted from blood, taken at week 4, from a patient treated with tofacitinib. The receptors were sampled from a human donor with alopecia areata.

To note about this clone: This sample also contains other DNA sequences that code for the same CDR3. J is TRBJ2-7 and V is TRBV5-1; the D gene could be TRBD1 or TRBD2 (5 bases each). V lost 0 bases to trimming and J lost 7 bases, with 11 bases between them. The CDR3 consists of 13 residues. Germline CDR1 and CDR2: SGHRS and YFSETQ. The chain's CDR3 is CASSLGGALEQYF. CDR3 nucleotides: TGCGCCAGCAGCTTGGGAGGGGCTTTGGAGCAGTACTTC.

This clone appeared a few times. V usage is TRBV2 and J usage is TRBJ2-2, with D perhaps matching TRBD2 (6 bases). V lost 3 bases to trimming and J lost 3 bases, with 11 bases between them. Germline V gene data show CDR1 as SNHLY and CDR2 as FYNNEI. The CDR3 is made up of 15 amino acids. CDR3 DNA: TGTGCCAGCAGTGATGCTAGCGCCTACACCGGGGAGCTGTTTTTT. The encoded protein is CASSDASAYTGELFF.

The chain combines TRBV6-5 with TRBJ1-5; weak D call: TRBD1 (5 bases). CDR1 and CDR2 (germline): MNHEY, SVGAGI. V lost 5 bases and J lost 0, with 11 bases in between. The CDR3 contains 15 residues. DNA for the CDR3: TGTGCCAGCAGTCCCGGACACTATAGCAATCAGCCCCAGCATTTT. It specifies CASSPGHYSNQPQHF.

In this sample, this clone turned up once. The CDR3, as DNA: TGTGCCAGCAGCTACGTTACCTACGAGCAGTACTTC. It codes for CASSYVTYEQYF. This chain uses TRBV13 with TRBJ2-7; D not resolved. Germline V gene lookup returns CDR1 PRHDT and CDR2 FYEKMQ (reference sequence). The CDR3 has 12 amino acids. V lost 4 bases, J lost 2 bases, and 6 bases lay in between.

This clone was seen only a few times. Different DNA sequences within this sample yield the same CDR3. The chain combines TRBV9 with TRBJ2-1; D call uncertain. V shed 0 bases and J shed 5 bases, with 3 bases lying between them. The CDR3 has 12 amino acids. Germline-derived CDR1 and CDR2 are SGDLS and YYNGEE. The DNA of the CDR3 is TGTGCCAGCAGCGTAGGTGACAATGAGCAGTTCTTC. Translation gives CASSVGDNEQFF.

This clone has a handful of counts. The V and J genes are TRBV10-3 and TRBJ2-3; TRBD1 agrees at 8 bases. The J segment lost 4 bases and the V segment lost 6 bases, leaving 6 bases of the junction unmatched. Germline V gene sequence: CDR1 ENHRY, CDR2 SYGVKD. The CDR3 spans 14 residues. The DNA for the CDR3 is TGTGCCATCAGGGACAGGGATAATTCAGATACGCAGTATTTT. This sequence encodes CAIRDRDNSDTQYF.

This clone is a singleton in its sample. The genes are TRBV2 and TRBJ1-1; maybe TRBD1 (5 bases). The V end was cut by 3 bases, the J end by 4 bases, with 9 bases between. In germline, CDR1 is SNHLY, CDR2 FYNNEI. The CDR3 loop spans 13 amino acids. As DNA, the CDR3 is TGTGCCAGCAGTGATGGGGGGAGCACTGAAGCTTTCTTT. Its protein product is CASSDGGSTEAFF.

The chain is built from TRBV6-1 and TRBJ2-1, with D possibly matching TRBD1 (7 bases). The V and J ends lost 8 bases and 15 bases respectively, with 14 bases between them. Germline lookup yields CDR1 MNHNS and CDR2 SASEGT. This CDR3 is built from 10 residues. The CDR3: CASSSGGLFF. CDR3 coding DNA: TGTGCCAGCTCTTCAGGGGGGTTGTTCTTC.

This clone was found a few times. This chain joins TRBV9 and TRBJ2-1; TRBD1 aligns across 9 bases. Germline V gene lookup returns CDR1 SGDLS and CDR2 YYNGEE. With V trimmed by 3 bases and J by 9 bases, 10 bases remained unmatched. The CDR3 has 15 amino acids. The CDR3 DNA reads as TGTGCCAGCAGCGCCTGGGGGACAGGGCTTGGTGAGCAGTTCTTC. Protein product: CASSAWGTGLGEQFF.

The V gene is TRBV9, the J gene TRBJ2-5; no reliable D call. Germline V gene lookup returns CDR1 SGDLS and CDR2 YYNGEE. The V and J ends lost 4 bases and 1 base respectively, with 8 bases between them. The CDR3 contains 13 residues. Here the CDR3 DNA reads TGTGCCAGCAGCTTAGGCATCCAAGAGACCCAGTACTTC. The encoded protein is CASSLGIQETQYF.

This clone was detected only a few times. The chain couples TRBV27 to TRBJ2-7, with a weak D call TRBD2 (5 bases). The CDR3 is 13 residues long. From germline, CDR1 is MNHEY and CDR2 SMNVEV (reference sequence). The V end was cut by 9 bases, the J end by 1 base, with 13 bases between. CDR3 in DNA: TGTGCCAGTACCCGAACGGGGTCCTACGAGCAGTACTTC. It yields the protein CASTRTGSYEQYF.

This clone was seen more than once but under ten times. The chain is built from TRBV29-1 and TRBJ2-2; a possible D gene is TRBD1 (6 bases). Germline CDR1 SQVTM, CDR2 ANQGSEA. This CDR3 is built from 12 residues. Trimming removed 7 bases at V and 7 bases at J, with 13 bases between. The CDR3 coding sequence is TGCAGCGGGATTGGGGGACACGGGGAGCTGTTTTTT. As protein: CSGIGGHGELFF.

The chain recombines TRBV5-6 with TRBJ2-1; no firm D call. The CDR3 spans 17 residues. Germline CDR1 and CDR2: SGHDT and YYEEEE. Trimming cost V 0 bases and J 0 bases, with 13 bases left between them. The CDR3 region is CASSLEAGLGSYNEQFF. The CDR3 DNA sequence: TGTGCCAGCAGCTTGGAGGCAGGCCTGGGCTCCTACAATGAGCAGTTCTTC. The full variable domain, with the rest looked up from reference TRBV5-6 and TRBJ2-1, is DAGVTQSPTHLIKTRGQQVTLRCSPKSGHDTVSWYQQALGQGPQFIFQYYEEEERQRGNFPDRFSGHQFPNYSSELNVNALLLGDSALYLCASSLEAGLGSYNEQFFGPGTRLTVL.

The gene calls are TRBV27 and TRBJ1-2, with a tentative D call TRBD1 (6 bases). Trimming stripped 6 bases from V and 7 bases from J, with 18 bases between. The CDR3 loop spans 14 amino acids. Germline V CDR1 and CDR2: MNHEY, SMNVEV (reference sequence). CDR3 in amino acids: CASSPGGASGGYTF. The CDR3 DNA reads as TGTGCCAGCAGCCCTGGGGGGGCATCCGGTGGCTACACCTTC.

In its sample, this clone was seen a few times. The chain employs TRBV6-5 and TRBJ2-2; TRBD1 matches 10 bases. Germline V lookup: CDR1 MNHEY, CDR2 SVGAGI. The length of the CDR3 is 13 residues. J lost 6 bases, V lost 6 bases, and 1 base had no gene match. The CDR3 is CASRTGGAGELFF. As DNA, the CDR3 is TGTGCCAGCAGGACAGGGGGCGCCGGGGAGCTGTTTTTT.

CDR3 nucleotides: TGCGCCAGCAGCTTGGATGGCACCTACGAGCAGTACTTC. Protein sequence: CASSLDGTYEQYF. The chain couples TRBV5-1 to TRBJ2-7; D is unresolved. The V gene lost 0 bases and the J gene lost 2 bases, with 6 bases spanning the gap. Germline CDR1 and CDR2: SGHRS and YFSETQ. This CDR3 is 13 amino acids long.

This clone was seen only a few times. This chain connects TRBV2 to TRBJ1-5, with D possibly being TRBD1 (6 bases). Germline V lookup: CDR1 SNHLY, CDR2 FYNNEI. The CDR3 is 15 residues long. The ends were cut back, 1 base at V and 7 bases at J, with 14 bases in the middle. The chain's CDR3 is CASSEGRTVWQPQHF. The CDR3 bases are TGTGCCAGCAGTGAAGGTAGGACAGTGTGGCAGCCCCAGCATTTT.

The chain is built from TRBV27 and TRBJ2-5; D possibly corresponds to TRBD1 (5 bases). With 0 bases removed from V and 1 base from J, the gap between germline ends came to 15 bases. CDR3 size: 17 residues. Germline V gene data show CDR1 as MNHEY and CDR2 as SMNVEV (reference sequence). CDR3 residues: CASSLSPGAGPQETQYF. The CDR3 region has the DNA TGTGCCAGCAGTTTATCGCCTGGGGCAGGGCCCCAAGAGACCCAGTACTTC.

The V call is TRBV13, the J call TRBJ1-5, with a tentative D call TRBD1 (5 bases). The CDR3 spans 14 residues. Germline-derived CDR1 and CDR2 are PRHDT and FYEKMQ (reference sequence). Trimming removed 2 bases at V and 3 bases at J, with 8 bases between. This CDR3 is CASSLQGTNQPQHF. As DNA, the CDR3 is TGTGCCAGCAGCTTACAGGGAACCAATCAGCCCCAGCATTTT.

In this sample, this clone turned up a few times. The chain carries TRBV11-2 and TRBJ2-3, with 8 bases that match TRBD2. The J segment lost 5 bases and the V segment lost 6 bases, leaving 13 bases of the junction unmatched. The CDR3 spans 16 residues. Germline assignment: CDR1 SGHAT and CDR2 FQNNGV. Here the CDR3 DNA reads TGTGCCAGCAGTCCCCGGGCCGGGGGGGCGGGAGATACGCAGTATTTT. Translating it yields CASSPRAGGAGDTQYF.

V and J are TRBV27 and TRBJ2-7; perhaps TRBD1 as D (6 bases). Germline V gene data show CDR1 as MNHEY and CDR2 as SMNVEV (reference sequence). V gave up 3 bases and J gave up 2 bases, with 11 bases separating them. The CDR3 totals 14 residues. CDR3 amino acids: CASSFLGQTYEQYF. Here the CDR3 DNA reads TGTGCCAGCAGTTTCCTTGGACAGACCTACGAGCAGTACTTC.

This clone was recorded a few times. This chain links TRBV10-3 with TRBJ1-2; D not resolved. Germline loops: CDR1 ENHRY, CDR2 SYGVKD. The V end was cut by 0 bases, the J end by 14 bases, with 13 bases between. The length of the CDR3 is 12 residues. CDR3 coding DNA: TGTGCCATCAGTGAGTCGACCCCGAGCTCAACCTTC. Encoded protein: CAISESTPSSTF.

This sequence joins TRBV9 and TRBJ2-1, with 7 nucleotides matching TRBD1. The CDR3 extends over 14 amino acids. Germline V gene sequence: CDR1 SGDLS, CDR2 YYNGEE. V gave up 0 bases and J gave up 8 bases; unmatched junction bases: 5. The CDR3 DNA reads TGTGCCAGCAGCGTAGAAGGGGGCAGGGATGAGCAGTTCTTC. It yields the protein CASSVEGGRDEQFF.

This clone was observed once. The rearrangement joins TRBV4-1 to TRBJ1-1, with 8 bases aligning to TRBD1. The J segment lost 1 base and the V segment lost 3 bases, leaving 1 base of the junction unmatched. Germline V CDR1 and CDR2: MGHRA, YSYEKL. The CDR3 runs to 14 residues. The CDR3: CASSHTGGNTEAFF. DNA for the CDR3: TGCGCCAGCAGCCATACAGGGGGGAACACTGAAGCTTTCTTT.

CDR3 in amino acids: CASSLVAGGRQETQYF. CDR3 in DNA: TGTGCCAGCAGCTTAGTAGCGGGGGGGCGTCAAGAGACCCAGTACTTC. This chain connects TRBV11-2 to TRBJ2-5, with 11 bases lining up with TRBD2. Germline-derived CDR1 and CDR2 are SGHAT and FQNNGV. The CDR3 spans 16 residues. With 1 base clipped from V and 2 bases from J, the junction kept 3 bases outside the gene matches.

This chain links TRBV5-1 with TRBJ2-2, with D possibly TRBD1 on 7 matching bases. The CDR3 is 17 residues long. Germline lookup yields CDR1 SGHRS and CDR2 YFSETQ. Trimming pared 4 bases from V and 4 bases from J, leaving 20 bases between. This CDR3 is CASSPWRQGGGTGELFF. As DNA, the CDR3 is TGCGCCAGCAGCCCCTGGAGGCAGGGGGGTGGCACCGGGGAGCTGTTTTTT.

This CDR3 is CASSPGATPAKNIQYF. As DNA, the CDR3 is TGTGCCAGCAGCCCAGGGGCGACACCAGCCAAAAACATTCAGTACTTC. The J gene is TRBJ2-4, the V gene TRBV5-5, with a possible D match to TRBD1 (6 bases). CDR1 and CDR2 (germline): SGHKS, YYEKEE (reference sequence). V dropped 4 bases and J dropped 0 bases, with 14 bases sitting between them. The CDR3 contains 16 residues.

The rearrangement uses TRBV7-2 and TRBJ2-2, with D perhaps TRBD1 (5 bases). The CDR3 length is 15 residues. The ends were cut back, 5 bases at V and 5 bases at J, with 15 bases in the middle. CDR1 and CDR2 (germline): SGHTA, FQGNSA. The CDR3 is CASSLRQSATGELFF. The CDR3 nucleotides are TGTGCCAGCAGCCTGCGACAGTCAGCGACCGGGGAGCTGTTTTTT.

The chain employs TRBV30 and TRBJ1-1; TRBD1 aligns across 10 bases. This CDR3 has 16 residues. V lost 1 base, J lost 1 base, and 6 bases stayed unmatched. CDR1 GTSNPN and CDR2 SVGIG come from the germline V gene (reference sequence). The CDR3 coding sequence is TGTGCCTGGAGTGCGGGACAGGGGATTACGAACACTGAAGCTTTCTTT. Translated: CAWSAGQGITNTEAFF. The complete variable domain, with remaining parts taken from reference TRBV30 and TRBJ1-1, reads SQTIHQWPATLVQPVGSPLSLECTVEGTSNPNLYWYRQAAGRGLQLLFYSVGIGQISSEVPQNLSASRPQDRQFILSSKKLLLSDSGFYLCAWSAGQGITNTEAFFGQGTRLTVV.

The chain uses TRBV6-1 and TRBJ1-5; 8 bases line up with TRBD1. The CDR3 length is 14 residues. The ends lost 3 bases at V and 7 bases at J; junction bases unmatched: 5. The germline gives CDR1 MNHNS, CDR2 SASEGT. The CDR3 spells CASSDTGGGQPQHF. CDR3 sequence (DNA): TGTGCCAGCAGTGACACAGGGGGGGGCCAGCCCCAGCATTTT.